The T cell receptor beta chain described here comes from a study of human T cells and chemical hapten exposure (dated by TCRdb to the early 2020s). As for the study more broadly: For sensitization, 2% DPC in acetone was applied to a 2 cm by 2 cm area of upper inner arm skin. Throughout the study period of approximately 23 weeks, patients also received therapeutic DPC doses to the scalp every week. Patch testing on the upper back used Finn chambers containing 0.01% DPC, with scoring done after 6 days according to International Contact Dermatitis Research Group standards. The patient cohort, mostly female, included alopecia areata with under or over 50% scalp involvement, alopecia totalis and alopecia universalis. Libraries were combined into a pool for sequencing, and differences in TCR yield between samples came mainly from small differences in library volumes within the pool. Peripheral blood TCR repertoire changes were tracked in vivo in alopecia patients during primary and secondary sensitization to the hapten diphenylcyclopropenone (DPC). Patient blood was sampled pre-sensitization (week 0) and at 2, 6 and about 24 weeks after DPC sensitization. For TCR sequencing, blood came from 25 to 30 alopecia patients at anywhere from one to four time points (pre-sensitization, 2, 6 and 24 weeks).

The sample's time point label, in plain terms: patch test 3, about 24 weeks after DPC sensitization. The treatment or condition label, read with the paper, signifies: therapeutic diphenylcyclopropenone sensitization with weekly scalp DPC. At every patch-test visit, the blood draw took place before the patch test was put on. Eligible patients were aged 18 to 70, diagnosed with alopecia, deemed suitable for DPC therapy, and excluded if pregnant. Total RNA was extracted from unfractionated whole blood that had been collected in Tempus Blood RNA tubes. Counted from cysteine to phenylalanine, this CDR3 has 15 amino acids. Here the CDR3 DNA is all that survives: 45 bases in frame from base 1. From a lookup of the germline V gene, CDR1 and CDR2 are SGDLS and YYNGEE. The germline V and J ends show losses of 6 bases and 1 base respectively, and no gene match explains 5 bases of the junction. Library preparation was by RACE. Sequencing relied on a NextSeq 500. During library preparation, unique molecular identifiers were attached to individual cDNA molecules so that TCRs could be counted in a quantitative, reproducible way. Each blood RNA sample was used to sequence both TCR alpha and TCR beta chains. Per the original workflow: Samples had a median of roughly 99,000 TCRs, with a range from roughly 23,224 to 750,000. The Decombinator software suite was used to annotate the V, J and CDR3 of the TCR reads. For the PS versus PT1 abundance plots, all samples were subsampled to the same number of TCRs (28,000). TCRs were defined as expanded if absent before sensitization and observed at least eight times at the 2-week time point. The public reads were reanalyzed by TCRdb: fastp trimming at Q25, MiXCR alignment, in-frame beta chains only. Every entry covers one CDR3 protein and lists the most common genes and DNA from its rows. The V and J calls come from TCRdb's annotation, not from the publication. The sample includes tens of thousands of distinct CDR3 sequences, with 10% to 15% observed a single time. Together, the top ten hold about 5.7% of the sample.

Overall study outcomes, separate from this receptor: Repeated subsampling changed both the strength of the expansion versus patch-test correlation and the threshold at which that correlation became significant. A positive correlation was found between the number of PT1 expanded TCRs and patch test score, with significance reached at thresholds 8, 16 and 32 but not 4. Significantly more large CDR3 similarity clusters were formed by expanded TCRs than by pre-sensitization or healthy control sets, consistent with antigen-driven responses. All patients had alopecia, a presumed autoimmune disease, so their immune response might differ from that of healthy individuals. No change with DPC sensitization was found in the number of TCRs above 1 in 1000 frequency, and no evidence of global repertoire structure alterations was found.

This clonotype was counted only a few times. Which antigen it targets is not known. Within one base of it there is no much larger clone, and no base qualities were kept. The clonotype was recovered from a woman aged 50 to 60 with alopecia areata. Some clones in this sample may be carry-over from other donors' samples. The sequencing here drew on whole blood, taken in connection with sensitization to the hapten diphenylcyclopropenone (DPC). The chain was built from TRBV9 and TRBJ2-1; TRBD2 agrees with 9 junctional bases. The DNA is as follows: TGTGCCAGCAACGGCGGGAGGGGGTCCTACAATGAGCAGTTCTTC. It codes for CASNGGRGSYNEQFF.